This TCR beta chain was observed in a study of radiotherapy plus CTLA-4 blockade in lung cancer. The study's findings and limits: Among blood TCR repertoires after radiotherapy plus ipilimumab, tumor-derived clones expanded.

Comment on this clone: The antigen remains undetermined.

The CDR3 totals 15 residues. In germline, CDR1 is MNHNY, CDR2 SVGAGI (reference sequence). Trimming cost V 3 bases and J 2 bases, with 13 bases left between them. Sequencing used immunoSEQ multiplex PCR; TCRdb keeps in-frame clones, though not all of them. The table lists around 99,000 clones, approximately 86% of them singletons. This receptor was taken from a human donor with non-small cell lung cancer that progressed on radiotherapy plus ipilimumab. The sequenced sample was peripheral blood, obtained from a patient treated with radiotherapy plus ipilimumab. The gene calls are TRBV6-6 and TRBJ1-2; D unclear. The CDR3 here is CASSYAPGINYGYTF. The CDR3, as DNA: TGTGCCAGCAGTTATGCCCCGGGGATCAACTATGGCTACACCTTC.